The 25 T cell receptor beta chains in this list originate from one sample, sequenced in a study of blood T cell repertoires in COVID-19. Sequenced by immunoSEQ multiplex PCR; TCRdb stores in-frame clones only, minus some. Of about 68,000 clones in the sample, around 90% were seen once. Sequenced input: peripheral blood. These TCRs come from a woman in her forties or fifties with COVID-19, enrolled during active disease.

V and J are TRBV3-1 (or the pseudogene TRBV3-2) and TRBJ2-5; tentatively, D is TRBD2 (6 bases). V was shortened by 0 bases and J by 5 bases, with 16 bases between the two germline ends. The germline V gene has CDR1 LGHDT and CDR2 YNNKEL (reference sequence). The CDR3 has 16 residues. CDR3 protein: CASSQDLTRGWETQYF. DNA of the CDR3: TGTGCCAGCAGCCAAGATCTGACTAGAGGATGGGAGACCCAGTACTTC.

J is TRBJ2-1 and V is TRBV9; 9 nucleotides line up with TRBD2. CDR3 size: 16 residues. With 4 bases clipped from V and 8 bases from J, the junction kept 13 bases outside the gene matches. The germline gives CDR1 SGDLS, CDR2 YYNGEE. For the CDR3, the DNA is TGTGCCAGCAGCTTTCCTGGCGGGAGGGCCATTGATGAGCAGTTCTTC. It translates to CASSFPGGRAIDEQFF.

The V gene is TRBV19, the J gene TRBJ1-5; D unclear. Germline assignment: CDR1 LNHDA and CDR2 SQIVND (reference sequence). CDR3 size: 17 residues. Trimming left V 7 bases short and J 4 bases short, with 23 bases between. The chain's CDR3 is CASTAGFGRKLNQPQHF. The CDR3 region has the DNA TGTGCCAGTACCGCTGGGTTCGGCAGGAAATTAAATCAGCCCCAGCATTTT.

The chain links TRBV5-1 to TRBJ2-1; 9 bases map to TRBD2. CDR1 is SGHRS and CDR2 is YFSETQ in the germline V gene. There are 16 residues in the CDR3. The junction had 9 bases not matched to a gene; V was cut back by 0 bases and J by 8 bases. The CDR3 DNA reads TGCGCCAGCAGCTTGGTGGCGGGAGGGCCGTTCTATGAGCAGTTCTTC. This codes for CASSLVAGGPFYEQFF.

The CDR3 DNA reads as TGTGCCAGCAGCTCCATCGCCGGGACAGAGGATCATACGCAGTATTTT. Residues: CASSSIAGTEDHTQYF. The chain links TRBV11-2 to TRBJ2-3, with 7 bases matching TRBD1. V shed 4 bases, J shed 7 bases, and the junction held 14 bases outside the gene matches. Germline values: CDR1 SGHAT, CDR2 FQNNGV. CDR3 length equals 16 residues.

The chain employs TRBV24-1 and TRBJ1-6; D not certain. Between the trimmed V and J ends, which lost 7 bases and 13 bases, there was a span of 7 bases. The CDR3 length is 10 residues. The germline CDR1 and CDR2 sequences are KGHDR and SFDVKD. The CDR3 DNA reads TGTGCCACCAGACAAATCCCCCTCCACTTT. Amino acids: CATRQIPLHF.

This chain uses TRBV28 with TRBJ1-5; 7 positions match TRBD1. Germline trimming cut 7 bases from V and 4 bases from J; bases unmatched to any gene: 7. The CDR3 extends over 14 amino acids. The V gene's germline CDR1 is MDHEN and CDR2 SYDVKM. The CDR3 DNA sequence: TGTGCCAGCATTTCCTCAGGGGGAAATCAGCCCCAGCATTTT. This codes for CASISSGGNQPQHF.

The chain employs TRBV19 and TRBJ2-1, with 7 bases aligning to TRBD1. CDR3 length: 12 residues. The J segment lost 7 bases and the V segment lost 9 bases, leaving 6 bases of the junction unmatched. Germline V gene sequence: CDR1 LNHDA, CDR2 SQIVND (reference sequence). The CDR3 DNA is TGTGCCAGCAAAAAACAGGGGAATGAGCAGTTCTTC. Its translation is CASKKQGNEQFF. Full variable domain (outside the CDR3, taken from reference TRBV19 and TRBJ2-1): DGGITQSPKYLFRKEGQNVTLSCEQNLNHDAMYWYRQDPGQGLRLIYYSQIVNDFQKGDIAEGYSVSREKKESFPLTVTSAQKNPTAFYLCASKKQGNEQFFGPGTRLTVL.

The chain uses TRBV20-1 and TRBJ2-1; TRBD2 matches at 10 bases. Trimming removed 3 bases from V and 3 bases from J; junction bases left unmatched: 17. The CDR3 length is 19 residues. Germline CDR1 DFQATT, CDR2 SNEGSKA (reference sequence). CDR3 protein: CSASRLAGVKSRSYNEQFF. The CDR3 bases are TGCAGTGCTAGTCGGCTAGCGGGAGTTAAGTCGAGGAGCTACAATGAGCAGTTCTTC.

The chain combines TRBV29-1 with TRBJ2-1; the D gene is possibly TRBD2 (6 bases). From germline, CDR1 is SQVTM and CDR2 ANQGSEA. The CDR3 is 12 amino acids. V was shortened by 6 bases and J by 5 bases, with 11 bases between the two germline ends. As DNA, the CDR3 is TGCAGCGTCTCGCGGGGAGACAATGAGCAGTTCTTC. Encoded protein: CSVSRGDNEQFF.

The V gene is TRBV6-6, the J gene TRBJ2-7, with 10 positions matching TRBD2. In germline, CDR1 is MNHNY, CDR2 SVGAGI (reference sequence). V was pared by 2 bases and J by 5 bases, with 0 bases of the junction left unmatched. CDR3 length equals 13 residues. In DNA form, the CDR3 reads TGTGCCAGCAGTTACACTAGCGGGAACGAGCAGTACTTC. Amino acids: CASSYTSGNEQYF.

This chain uses TRBV5-6 with TRBJ2-3; 9 bases fit TRBD1. Trimming removed 2 bases from V and 4 bases from J; junction bases left unmatched: 11. Germline CDR1 SGHDT, CDR2 YYEEEE. This CDR3 contains 17 residues. DNA for the CDR3: TGTGCCAGCAGCTTACGGCTCAGGGACAGGGCCGCAGATACGCAGTATTTT. It translates to CASSLRLRDRAADTQYF.

The chain uses TRBV24-1 and TRBJ2-1; a weak D match, TRBD2 (6 bases). The length of the CDR3 is 13 residues. V lost 1 base to trimming and J lost 12 bases, with 12 bases between them. The V gene's germline CDR1 is KGHDR and CDR2 SFDVKD. The CDR3 nucleotides are TGTGCCACCAGTGATTTAGCCATGGGAGGGCAGTTCTTC. This gives the protein CATSDLAMGGQFF.

The chain carries TRBV12-3 or TRBV12-4 and TRBJ2-7; TRBD2 matches 8 bases. Trimming at V came to 8 bases and at J to 3 bases, leaving 6 bases not matched to a gene. This CDR3 region has 13 residues. The CDR3 sequence: CASGGLGLYEQYF. The CDR3 coding sequence is TGTGCCAGCGGGGGACTAGGTCTCTACGAGCAGTACTTC.

CDR3 nucleotide sequence: TGTGCCAGCAGCCAAGAGGGAGCGGGCGGCTACAATGAGCAGTTCTTC. Its protein product is CASSQEGAGGYNEQFF. The V gene is TRBV4-2, the J gene TRBJ2-1; a possible D gene is TRBD2 (6 bases). Germline V gene sequence: CDR1 LGHNA, CDR2 YNFKEQ. The CDR3 runs 16 residues. The V end lost 0 bases, the J end lost 3 bases, and 12 bases lay between the germline ends.

The chain employs TRBV28 and TRBJ1-2; D is ambiguous. This CDR3 has 11 amino acids. In germline, CDR1 is MDHEN, CDR2 SYDVKM. V was clipped by 2 bases and J by 7 bases, with 5 bases between them. The CDR3, as DNA: TGTGCCAGCAGTTTAAATCTTGGCTACACCTTC. Translated: CASSLNLGYTF.

This rearrangement joins TRBV4-2 to TRBJ2-3; D unclear. The CDR3 runs to 13 residues. The V end was cut by 0 bases, the J end by 6 bases, with 7 bases between. The germline V gene encodes CDR1 LGHNA and CDR2 YNFKEQ. The CDR3: CASSQDPRDTQYF. The CDR3 DNA reads TGTGCCAGCAGCCAAGACCCCCGGGATACGCAGTATTTT.

The chain recombines TRBV28 with TRBJ2-1, with 7 bases fitting TRBD1. This CDR3 spans 17 amino acids. Trimming removed 5 bases from V and 4 bases from J; junction bases left unmatched: 14. Germline V gene sequence: CDR1 MDHEN, CDR2 SYDVKM. Here the CDR3 reads CASSTFRQGALYNEQFF. For the CDR3, the DNA is TGTGCCAGCAGTACCTTCAGACAGGGAGCCCTATACAATGAGCAGTTCTTC.

V and J are TRBV7-8 and TRBJ1-1; possible D gene TRBD1, 6 bases. CDR3 length: 15 residues. Trimming shortened V by 5 bases and J by 3 bases, and 16 bases separated the two germline ends. Germline V gene data show CDR1 as SGHVS and CDR2 as FQNEAQ. Written as DNA, the CDR3 is TGTGCCAGCAGCCCGAATTACCAGGGGTACACTGAAGCTTTCTTT. The encoded protein is CASSPNYQGYTEAFF.

The chain is built from TRBV7-2 and TRBJ1-5; tentative D call: TRBD1 (6 bases). CDR3 length: 14 residues. The germline V gene has CDR1 SGHTA and CDR2 FQGNSA. V shed 1 base and J shed 7 bases, with 11 bases lying between them. The CDR3 region is CASSLVQGGQPQHF. In DNA, the CDR3 is TGTGCCAGCAGCTTAGTACAGGGCGGCCAGCCCCAGCATTTT.

The chain uses TRBV6-6 and TRBJ2-1, with a weak D call TRBD2 (6 bases). Deletions cut 2 bases from V and 4 bases from J, with 12 bases between. The CDR3 is made up of 15 amino acids. Per the germline V gene, CDR1 is MNHNY and CDR2 is SVGAGI (reference sequence). Written as DNA, the CDR3 is TGTGCCAGCAGTTACGGGGCGGGATCTTACAATGAGCAGTTCTTC. This encodes CASSYGAGSYNEQFF.

The chain has TRBV5-1 and TRBJ2-3; weak D call: TRBD1 (6 bases). The CDR3 runs 14 residues. Germline values: CDR1 SGHRS, CDR2 YFSETQ. V was cut by 3 bases and J by 5 bases, with 13 bases left in between. CDR3 nucleotides: TGCGCCAGCAGCTATAACAGGGACGTAGATACGCAGTATTTT. Translated: CASSYNRDVDTQYF.

Comment on this clone: A junction boundary mismatches the germline segment, possibly from a read error. V is TRBV7-7 and J is TRBJ1-4, with 9 bases lining up with TRBD1. Germline loops: CDR1 SSHAT, CDR2 FNYEAQ (reference sequence). This CDR3 has 15 amino acids. CDR3 sequence reads: CASSALGTGNEKLFF. CDR3 nucleotide sequence: TGTGCTAGCAGCGCCCTCGGGACAGGGAATGAAAAACTGTTTTTT.

This clone was seen only a few times. The chain has TRBV11-2 and TRBJ2-7, with TRBD1 as a possible D gene (6 bases). In germline, CDR1 is SGHAT, CDR2 FQNNGV. This CDR3 is 14 amino acids long. V dropped 5 bases and J dropped 2 bases, with 13 bases sitting between them. As DNA, the CDR3 is TGTGCCAGCAGCCCCCGGACAGTTACCTACGAGCAGTACTTC. Protein product: CASSPRTVTYEQYF.

The chain employs TRBV2 and TRBJ2-5, with 10 bases aligning to TRBD2. With V trimmed by 4 bases and J by 3 bases, 8 bases remained unmatched. This CDR3 is built from 16 residues. Germline-derived CDR1 and CDR2 are SNHLY and FYNNEI. The CDR3 DNA is TGTGCCAGCAGTGGGGCTAGCGGGAGATTTAAAGAGACCCAGTACTTC. This sequence encodes CASSGASGRFKETQYF.